This TCR beta chain was retrieved from a study of blood T cell repertoires in COVID-19. On the study more broadly: From the United States, Italy and Spain came samples of acute and convalescent COVID-19. Sources were T cells, B-cell-depleted T cells, or PBMCs; the material itself was cDNA or gDNA.

This CDR3 is 15 amino acids long. Trimming cost V 6 bases and J 2 bases, with 14 bases left between them. Germline lookup yields CDR1 MNHEY and CDR2 SVGEGT. Only a few counts were recorded for this clone. In the authors' workflow: Estimation of nucleated cell counts relied on the amplification of reference gene primers. TCRdb keeps only in-frame clones here, not all; method: immunoSEQ multiplex PCR. From that table come the V and J calls and clone size; the DNA was used to work out D and trimming. The sample consists of about 110,000 clones, 65% to 75% of them appearing once. Sequencing was done on a sample of peripheral blood. The chain joins TRBV6-2 or TRBV6-3 to TRBJ2-1; D possibly corresponds to TRBD2 (6 bases). The clonotype was recovered from a man older than 75 with acute or convalescent COVID-19. The CDR3: CASSSRELAYNEQFF. CDR3 nucleotide sequence: TGTGCCAGCAGCTCCCGGGAGTTGGCCTACAATGAGCAGTTCTTC.